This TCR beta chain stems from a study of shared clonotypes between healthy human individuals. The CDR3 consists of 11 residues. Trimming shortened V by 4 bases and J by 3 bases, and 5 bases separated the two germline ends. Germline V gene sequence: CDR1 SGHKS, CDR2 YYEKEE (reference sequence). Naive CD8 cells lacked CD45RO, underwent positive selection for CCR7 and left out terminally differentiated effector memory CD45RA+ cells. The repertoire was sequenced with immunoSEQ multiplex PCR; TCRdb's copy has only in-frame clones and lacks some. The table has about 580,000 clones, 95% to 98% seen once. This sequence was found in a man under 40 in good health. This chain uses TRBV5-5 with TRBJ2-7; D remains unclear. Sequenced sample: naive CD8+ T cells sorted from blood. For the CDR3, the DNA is TGTGCCAGCAGCCCTGACTACGAGCAGTACTTC. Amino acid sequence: CASSPDYEQYF.